A single TCR beta chain is shown here with its context. Antigen unknown. The data belong to a study of long-term antiretroviral therapy in people with HIV. Study results and limitations: Before ART, certain clones expanded, and these dominated the repertoire at all time points.

At the survey level, the v3.0 immunoSEQ assay was run. The data were produced by immunoSEQ multiplex PCR, yet TCRdb's version contains in-frame clones alone and is incomplete. This sample carries 40,000 to 60,000 clones, around 84% of them seen once, and the ten largest clones take under 3%. V was cut by 1 base and J by 0 bases, with 9 bases left in between. The CDR3 is made up of 15 amino acids. Per germline, CDR1 LGHNT and CDR2 FRNRAP. The chain joins TRBV12-5 to TRBJ2-5, with D unresolved. The TCR sequence derives from a woman under 30 with HIV. This specimen was unsorted PBMCs, taken 0.8 years after starting antiretroviral therapy. CDR3 DNA: TGTGCTAGTGGTTTGGACAGTCACTACCAAGAGACCCAGTACTTC. Translating it yields CASGLDSHYQETQYF. Variable domain in full (rest from reference TRBV12-5 and TRBJ2-5): DARVTQTPRHKVTEMGQEVTMRCQPILGHNTVFWYRQTMMQGLELLAYFRNRAPLDDSGMPKDRFSAEMPDATLATLKIQPSEPRDSAVYFCASGLDSHYQETQYFGPGTRLLVL.